This T cell receptor beta chain is from a study of beta chain features in type 1 diabetes (dated by TCRdb to 2017 to 2018). Describing the broader study: Patients and healthy donors did not differ in mean age, gender distribution, total cell number or subset yield. The study compared TCRB repertoires of sorted circulating CD4+ T cell subsets between recently diagnosed type 1 diabetes patients and matched healthy donors. Whereas all 30 or so donors provided naive and central memory subsets, regulatory and stem cell-like memory subsets were isolated from just 8 patients and about eight healthy donors. A total of around 110,000,000 sorted cells were examined across all samples, and RNA yield correlated strongly with the number of cells per subset.

In the germline V gene (reference sequence), CDR1 corresponds to GTSNPN and CDR2 to SVGIG. Trimming at the junction amounts to 0 bases on V and 6 bases on J, and the germline ends lie 14 bases apart. The CDR3 has 14 amino acids, counting the end cysteine and phenylalanine. The sequence is cut down to CDR3 DNA, 42 bases in frame from base 1. The entire amount of isolated RNA was reverse transcribed using the High Capacity cDNA Reverse Transcription Kit, so the sequenced TCRB transcripts were expressed ones. Naive, central memory and regulatory T cell samples underwent deep immunoSEQ sequencing, averaging about 3.57 million total reads per sample. Sorted cells were lysed in RLT buffer and RNA was extracted with DNase-treated RNeasy Micro or Mini kits, depending on cell number. Each cell subset was processed separately to prevent cross-contamination, with patient and healthy donor samples processed together. The immunoSEQ multiplex PCR was used to amplify TCRB sequences from cDNA, yielding 87-bp fragments that span the CDR3 region. Sequencing of the amplicons was done on the Illumina HiSeq platform. Turning to the authors' computational methods: Synthetic template baselines were used to correct PCR bias computationally, reads within Hamming distance 2 were collapsed, and singletons that could not be merged were discarded. Reads were aligned against IMGT so that V, D and J genes, CDR3 length and insertions or deletions at six rearrangement sites could be assigned. Clonotype counts were normalized to sorted cell number within each subset before computing true diversity and Gini coefficients with the tcR R package. The overlap coefficient, calculated on TCRB nucleotide sequences, was used to quantify repertoire sharing. Out-of-frame TCRB sequences from naive cells were analyzed to stand in for the pre-selection repertoire. This is the immuneACCESS table as TCRdb keeps it, with only in-frame sequences that have V and J called. A part of the clones is gone; compared with another copy, unresolved V genes explain less than half, and the rest is unexplained. V and J calls and clone size are as listed in that table; D and trimming were resolved from the DNA. For this sample the table gives hundreds of thousands of clones, of which over 25% were detected only once. Jointly, the top ten make up 0.05% to 0.065% of the sample.

A single peripheral blood draw of around 120 mL on average was collected from each donor into heparinised tubes. A BD FACSAria II and a panel including CD45RO, CCR7, CD25, CD127, CD95 and CD27 were used to sort naive, central memory, regulatory and stem cell-like memory CD4+ T cells. All sorted populations exceeded 95% purity. PBMCs were separated immediately by Lymphoprep density gradient centrifugation and were stained directly, without being cultured. Samples were stained and sorted in pairs, with one healthy donor and one patient per experiment, so that batch effects were minimized. This clone has a handful of counts. Which antigen it targets is not known. Base qualities are not at hand, and no much larger clone is one base apart. Beyond this particular receptor, the publication reports: A moderate but significant shortening of TCRB CDR3 length was observed in type 1 diabetes patients in all four CD4+ subsets. HLA sub-analyses involved small numbers of individuals, so any influence of HLA type on TCRB rearrangement remained unresolved. Shorter templates might have been favored by PCR, but patient and control samples were amplified and corrected together, so both groups would have been affected equally by any skew. Naive, central memory and regulatory TCRB repertoires appeared more similar among patients than among healthy donors. At VDJ recombination sites, type 1 diabetes patients had fewer insertions and more deleted nucleotides, which implies abnormalities in thymic rearrangement. Because cDNA rather than genomic DNA was sequenced, highly expressing activated cells could have been over-represented, although no difference in activation and CD3 levels was found between groups.

This TCR came from a man in his late teens or twenties in good health. Recombination joined TRBV30 with TRBJ1-2; the D gene cannot be named for sure. Sequencing was done on a sample of naive CD4+ T cells from blood. What the cell subset or site label conveys for this sample: true naive CD4+ T cells. The DNA is as follows: TGTGCCTGGAGTGTATTACTCGGATTAAATGGCTACACCTTC. Its translation reads: CAWSVLLGLNGYTF.